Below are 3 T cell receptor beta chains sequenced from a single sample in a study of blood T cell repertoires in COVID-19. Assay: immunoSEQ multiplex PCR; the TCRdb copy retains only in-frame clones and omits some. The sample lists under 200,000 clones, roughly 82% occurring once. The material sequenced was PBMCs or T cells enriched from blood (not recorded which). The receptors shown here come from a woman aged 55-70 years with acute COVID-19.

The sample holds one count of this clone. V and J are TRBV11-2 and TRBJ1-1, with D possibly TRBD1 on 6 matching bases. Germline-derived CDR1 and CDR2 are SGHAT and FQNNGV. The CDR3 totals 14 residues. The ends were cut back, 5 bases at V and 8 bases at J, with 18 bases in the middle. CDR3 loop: CASSPPPDSLEAFF. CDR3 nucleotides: TGTGCCAGCAGCCCTCCCCCGGACAGCCTAGAAGCTTTCTTT.

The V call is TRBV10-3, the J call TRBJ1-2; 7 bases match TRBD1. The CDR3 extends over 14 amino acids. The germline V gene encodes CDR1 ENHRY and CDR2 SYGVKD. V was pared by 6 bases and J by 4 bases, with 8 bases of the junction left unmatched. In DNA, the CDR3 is TGTGCCATCAGGGGGGACAGTAAAAGCTATGGCTACACCTTC. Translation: CAIRGDSKSYGYTF.

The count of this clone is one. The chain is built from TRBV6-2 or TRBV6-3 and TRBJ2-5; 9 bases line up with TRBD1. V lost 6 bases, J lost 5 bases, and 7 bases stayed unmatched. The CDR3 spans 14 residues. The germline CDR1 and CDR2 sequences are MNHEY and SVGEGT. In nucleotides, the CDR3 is TGTGCCAGCAGCACTGGACAGGGGTACGAGACCCAGTACTTC. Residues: CASSTGQGYETQYF.